These 21 T cell receptor beta chains originate from one sample sequenced in a study of Graves' ophthalmopathy and Graves' hyperthyroidism. Amplified TCR beta CDR3 regions were obtained using RNA transcripts as template. The first-round RT-PCR employed HTBI primers together with the Qiagen OneStep RT-PCR kit. A multiplex PCR was then performed as the second round. TCRdb reanalysed the multiplex PCR reads using MiXCR and keeps one entry per CDR3 protein. In the table there are about 1.2 million distinct CDR3 sequences, roughly two fifths of which are singletons. Specimen: peripheral blood or thyroid tissue (not recorded which). These receptors were obtained from an adult man with Graves' hyperthyroidism.

This clonotype was counted ten times or more. V usage is TRBV20-1 and J usage is TRBJ2-5; the D is unclear. CDR3 length: 12 residues. Between the trimmed V and J ends, which lost 0 bases and 7 bases, there was a span of 9 bases. CDR1 and CDR2 (germline): DFQATT, SNEGSKA (reference sequence). CDR3 sequence: CSARDPSLTQYF. CDR3 in DNA: TGCAGTGCTAGAGACCCATCCCTGACCCAGTACTTC.

This clonotype was seen at least ten times. The V and J genes are TRBV20-1 and TRBJ2-7; 8 bases map to TRBD2. V gave up 3 bases and J gave up 1 base; unmatched junction bases: 8. Germline V lookup: CDR1 DFQATT, CDR2 SNEGSKA (reference sequence). The CDR3 runs 15 residues. CDR3 in amino acids: CSARAREGASYEQYF. DNA for the CDR3: TGCAGTGCTAGGGCACGGGAGGGCGCTTCCTACGAGCAGTACTTC.

This clonotype was counted between two and nine times. The chain is built from TRBV7-9 and TRBJ2-5; 7 bases are a match to TRBD1. In germline, CDR1 is SEHNR, CDR2 FQNEAQ (reference sequence). This CDR3 has 16 amino acids. Germline trimming cut 5 bases from V and 5 bases from J; bases unmatched to any gene: 14. The CDR3 protein is CASSVNRGAPSETQYF. In nucleotides, the CDR3 is TGTGCCAGCAGCGTAAACAGGGGTGCCCCATCGGAGACCCAGTACTTC.

This clonotype was counted many times. The chain joins TRBV29-1 to TRBJ2-7; D is perhaps TRBD1 (5 bases). CDR1 and CDR2 (germline): SQVTM, ANQGSEA. Trimming cost V 1 base and J 3 bases, with 7 bases left between them. This CDR3 has 12 amino acids. The CDR3 loop reads CSVEVQGYEQYF. The DNA for the CDR3 is TGCAGCGTTGAAGTTCAGGGCTACGAGCAGTACTTC.

The chain joins TRBV7-6 to TRBJ1-1, with D unclear. V was pared by 5 bases and J by 7 bases, with 14 bases between. The CDR3 is 13 residues long. Germline-derived CDR1 and CDR2 are SGHVS and FNYEAQ. The CDR3 region is CASSDGVALEAFF. DNA for the CDR3: TGTGCCAGCAGCGATGGGGTGGCCCTTGAAGCTTTCTTT.

This clonotype was observed at least ten times. The chain recombines TRBV5-4 with TRBJ1-2; D is undetermined. V was clipped by 2 bases and J by 8 bases, with 13 bases between them. The length of the CDR3 is 13 residues. Germline lookup yields CDR1 SGHNT and CDR2 YYREEE (reference sequence). CDR3 coding DNA: TGTGCCAGCAGCTTTGACGCGGGCAGGGGCTACACCTTC. Protein: CASSFDAGRGYTF.

This clonotype was observed at least ten times. V and J are TRBV20-1 and TRBJ2-7; TRBD2 aligns across 7 bases. Germline CDR1 DFQATT, CDR2 SNEGSKA (reference sequence). The V gene end was trimmed by 4 bases and the J gene end by 5 bases; junction bases not matched to a gene: 8. This CDR3 spans 13 amino acids. The CDR3: CSATYPSGHEQYF. CDR3 nucleotide sequence: TGCAGTGCTACCTATCCTAGCGGCCACGAGCAGTACTTC.

The chain combines TRBV15 with TRBJ1-5; TRBD1 matches at 8 bases. Germline CDR1 is LNHNV and CDR2 is YYDKDF (reference sequence). This CDR3 has 15 residues. V was pared by 2 bases and J by 6 bases, with 6 bases of the junction left unmatched. The CDR3 nucleotides are TGTGCCACCAGCAGACAGGGGGCTGGGGGTCAGCCCCAGCATTTT. It yields the protein CATSRQGAGGQPQHF.

This clonotype was found many times. This rearrangement joins TRBV15 to TRBJ1-2, with D unresolved. From germline, CDR1 is LNHNV and CDR2 YYDKDF (reference sequence). Between the trimmed V and J ends, which lost 0 bases and 8 bases, there was a span of 16 bases. The CDR3 is 15 residues long. CDR3: CATSRDRGSRGGYTF. The DNA for the CDR3 is TGTGCCACCAGCAGAGATAGAGGGAGCCGCGGCGGCTACACCTTC.

This clonotype was recorded at least ten times. The chain combines TRBV10-1 with TRBJ2-7; D may be TRBD1 (5 bases). The CDR3 sequence is 15 residues long. Trimming pared 5 bases from V and 3 bases from J, leaving 17 bases between. From germline, CDR1 is WNHNN and CDR2 SYGVQD (reference sequence). As DNA, the CDR3 is TGCGCCAGCAGTAAAGGACAAGGCCTCTACTACGAGCAGTACTTC. Translating it yields CASSKGQGLYYEQYF.

As concerns this clonotype: One base away lies a much larger clone, so this may be a sequencing read error. This sequence joins TRBV10-3 and TRBJ2-7; D unclear. V lost 4 bases, J lost 3 bases, and 13 bases lay in between. Germline CDR1 ENHRY, CDR2 SYGVKD. This CDR3 is 14 amino acids long. This chain's CDR3 is CAISGRNRSYEQYF. CDR3 DNA sequence: TGTGCCATCAGTGGCCGGAACAGAAGCTACGAGCAGTACTTC.

Concerning this clonotype: The germline gene is not matched at one end of the junction; a read error may be the cause. V is TRBV18 and J is TRBJ2-7; 9 bases fit TRBD2. This CDR3 comprises 14 residues. The germline V gene encodes CDR1 KGHSH and CDR2 LQKENI. The CDR3 region is CASSPELAGTISHF. CDR3 in DNA: TGTGCCAGCTCACCAGAGCTAGCGGGGACTATTTCGCACTTC. The full variable domain, its missing parts supplied by reference TRBV18 and TRBJ2-7, is NAGVMQNPRHLVRRRGQEARLRCSPMKGHSHVYWYRQLPEEGLKFMVYLQKENIIDESGMPKERFSAEFPKEGPSILRIQQVVRGDSAAYFCASSPELAGTISHFGPGTRLTVT.

This clonotype was seen more than once but under ten times. The chain carries TRBV3-1 and TRBJ2-7; 11 bases fit TRBD1. The CDR3 is 16 residues long. After removal of 4 bases from V and 4 bases from J, the junction contained 9 bases not matched to a gene. Germline V lookup: CDR1 LGHDT, CDR2 YNNKEL (reference sequence). The CDR3 sequence is CASSRKPGTGGYEQYF. CDR3 nucleotides: TGTGCCAGCAGCCGGAAACCCGGGACAGGGGGTTACGAGCAGTACTTC.

This clonotype came up many times. The V and J genes are TRBV5-6 and TRBJ2-6, with a possible D match to TRBD2 (5 bases). Trimming removed 1 base at V and 6 bases at J, with 17 bases between. The CDR3 covers 17 residues. CDR1 SGHDT and CDR2 YYEEEE come from the germline V gene. CDR3 protein: CASSLSDWEFTANVLTF. DNA for the CDR3: TGTGCCAGCAGCTTGTCGGATTGGGAGTTTACGGCCAACGTCCTGACTTTC. Combining the CDR3 with reference TRBV5-6 and TRBJ2-6 gives the whole variable domain DAGVTQSPTHLIKTRGQQVTLRCSPKSGHDTVSWYQQALGQGPQFIFQYYEEEERQRGNFPDRFSGHQFPNYSSELNVNALLLGDSALYLCASSLSDWEFTANVLTFGAGSRLTVL.

As regards this clonotype: An end of the junction does not agree with germline; a read error may underlie this. The CDR3 here is CASIDRGYGCTF. The CDR3 nucleotides read TGTGCCAGCATCGACAGGGGCTATGGCTGCACCTTC. This sequence joins TRBV11-2 and TRBJ1-2; 8 bases are shared with TRBD1. Germline loops: CDR1 SGHAT, CDR2 FQNNGV. This CDR3 region has 12 residues.

There are many counts of this clonotype. The gene calls are TRBV15 and TRBJ1-3; perhaps TRBD1 as D (6 bases). The CDR3 is 17 amino acids. Germline V gene sequence: CDR1 LNHNV, CDR2 YYDKDF (reference sequence). V shed 1 base and J shed 1 base, with 14 bases lying between them. The CDR3 here is CATSRVRRDRSGNTIYF. The DNA of the CDR3 is TGTGCCACCAGCAGAGTCAGAAGAGACAGGTCTGGAAACACCATATATTTT.

This clonotype was recorded a few times. The chain employs TRBV7-9 and TRBJ1-2; tentative D call: TRBD1 (6 bases). Per the germline V gene, CDR1 is SEHNR and CDR2 is FQNEAQ (reference sequence). V was trimmed by 6 bases and J by 9 bases, leaving 17 bases between them. The CDR3 covers 13 residues. The CDR3 here is CASRFTGLQSYTF. As DNA, the CDR3 is TGTGCCAGCAGATTCACAGGGCTCCAGAGCTACACCTTC.

Ten or more counts support this clonotype. V gene TRBV20-1 combines with J gene TRBJ2-7; 8 bases are a match to TRBD1. CDR3 length: 16 amino acids. J was trimmed by 2 bases and V by 4 bases; bases with no gene match: 13. Per the germline V gene, CDR1 is DFQATT and CDR2 is SNEGSKA (reference sequence). The CDR3 DNA is TGCAGTGCTACCTCATCCGGACAGGGAAAAACCTACGAGCAGTACTTC. Protein product: CSATSSGQGKTYEQYF.

Here the CDR3 DNA reads TGTGCCAGCAGTGGAGTCATTGTGGGTCAGCCCCAGTACTTC. It encodes CASSGVIVGQPQYF. The V call is TRBV2, the J call TRBJ2-5, with no clear D. V was trimmed by 4 bases and J by 9 bases, leaving 18 bases between them. The CDR3 totals 14 residues. Looked up from germline, CDR1 is SNHLY and CDR2 is FYNNEI.

The genes are TRBV5-4 and TRBJ1-5; no clear D. Germline loops: CDR1 SGHNT, CDR2 YYREEE (reference sequence). V lost 4 bases to trimming and J lost 5 bases, with 19 bases between them. CDR3 length: 16 residues. For the CDR3, the DNA is TGTGCCAGCAGCCCGCGCGGAACGCGGTTTGATCAGCCCCAGCATTTT. This codes for CASSPRGTRFDQPQHF.

This clonotype has at least ten counts. V and J are TRBV20-1 and TRBJ1-4; weak D call: TRBD1 (6 bases). Trimming pared 3 bases from V and 6 bases from J, leaving 11 bases between. Germline CDR1 reads DFQATT; CDR2 reads SNEGSKA (reference sequence). This CDR3 has 13 residues. The DNA for the CDR3 is TGCAGTGCTAGTCGGGGGCGGTATGAAAAACTGTTTTTT. Protein sequence: CSASRGRYEKLFF.